The entry below describes one TCR beta chain. Its antigen is as yet unknown. The sample originates from a study of CXCR3-negative and CXCR3-positive naive CD8 T cells. Findings of the study overall: For the naive subsets, surface CD5 was similar, and TCR strength was inferred from TRB CDR3 properties. CXCR3-positive naive cells had more hydrophobic TRB CDR3s than CXCR3-negative naive cells. Similar TRBV-TRBJ usage was seen in naive cells (both CXCR3-negative and CXCR3-positive), but memory cells differed. Memory CD8+ cells showed much lower diversity, while both naive subsets displayed comparably high diversity.

In triplicate, each CD8+ T cell subset was sorted at some 300,000 cells per replicate. cDNA libraries for TRB were generated by 5' RACE incorporating UMI labels. One entry per CDR3 protein, without DNA, is what TCRdb gives after re-calling the 5' RACE reads. In total, the table holds approximately 96,000 distinct CDR3 sequences. The specimen sequenced was naive CXCR3+ CD8+ T cells from blood. Subset: CD45RO-CCR7+CD27+CD95- naive CD8+ T cells expressing CXCR3 (TNR3+). The sequence was collected from a human donor in good health. Some clones in this sample may be carry-over from other donors' samples.

CDR3 in amino acids: CASSLWVTSSSGNTIYF. This chain joins TRBV7-9 and TRBJ1-3. This CDR3 spans 17 amino acids. Germline assignment: CDR1 SEHNR and CDR2 FQNEAQ (reference sequence).